A single sample is the source of the 19 T cell receptor beta chains below, sequenced in a study of Graves' ophthalmopathy and Graves' hyperthyroidism (dated by TCRdb to 2016 to 2018). TCRdb records Illumina HiSeq 2000 as the sequencer. For repertoire sequencing, the TCR beta CDR3 regions were amplified from RNA transcripts. A first-round RT-PCR used HTBI primers with the Qiagen OneStep RT-PCR kit, followed by a second-round multiplex PCR, size selection and purification. TCRdb reanalyzed the raw reads on its own, using fastp at Q25 for trimming and MiXCR for clone calling, and kept in-frame beta chains. Rows with one shared CDR3 protein collapse into an entry with the most common genes and DNA. The sample profile shows around 1.1 million distinct CDR3 sequences; about 35% of them were found once. Of the sample, 11% falls within the top ten clones. The sample consisted of peripheral blood or thyroid tissue (not recorded which). Receptors originate from an adult man with Graves' hyperthyroidism.

The J gene is TRBJ2-7, the V gene TRBV7-9; no reliable D call. This CDR3 has 14 amino acids. Trimming removed 2 bases from V and 2 bases from J, with 10 bases in between. CDR1 is SEHNR, CDR2 FQNEAQ, per germline (reference sequence). The DNA for the CDR3 is TGTGCCAGCAGCTTATTTGGCTCAACCTACGAGCAGTACTTC. Translating it yields CASSLFGSTYEQYF.

This clonotype was found a few times. V and J are TRBV7-2 and TRBJ2-5, with D possibly matching TRBD2 (6 bases). With 4 bases removed from V and 5 bases from J, the gap between germline ends came to 20 bases. In germline, CDR1 is SGHTA, CDR2 FQGNSA. This CDR3 has 16 residues. The CDR3: CASSSTAGTPGETQYF. The CDR3 DNA reads TGTGCCAGCAGCTCAACAGCCGGGACTCCGGGGGAGACCCAGTACTTC.

This clonotype was recorded at least ten times. The chain combines TRBV7-6 with TRBJ2-6; D not certain. V lost 9 bases, J lost 2 bases, and 11 bases lay in between. The germline gives CDR1 SGHVS, CDR2 FNYEAQ. There are 14 residues in the CDR3. CDR3: CASSLAPGANVLTF. CDR3 DNA: TGTGCCAGTAGTTTGGCTCCTGGGGCCAACGTCCTGACTTTC.

This clonotype appeared many times. Written as DNA, the CDR3 is TGTGCCAGCAGTTACTCGGACGGATACACTGAAGCTTTCTTT. Protein: CASSYSDGYTEAFF. The chain combines TRBV6-5 with TRBJ1-1, with D unresolved. This CDR3 contains 14 residues. Trimming stripped 0 bases from V and 3 bases from J, with 8 bases between. Per germline, CDR1 MNHEY and CDR2 SVGAGI.

In its sample, this clonotype was seen many times. This chain uses TRBV6-5 with TRBJ2-7; the D call may be TRBD1 or TRBD2 (5 bases each). CDR3 length equals 16 residues. Per the germline V gene, CDR1 is MNHEY and CDR2 is SVGAGI. Trimming pared 6 bases from V and 3 bases from J, leaving 21 bases between. CDR3 nucleotide sequence: TGTGCCAGCAGAAGCGGAACAGGCACGTCCTACTACGAGCAGTACTTC. This translates into CASRSGTGTSYYEQYF.

Many counts were recorded for this clonotype. The rearrangement uses TRBV19 and TRBJ1-5; TRBD1 matches at 10 bases. The germline V gene encodes CDR1 LNHDA and CDR2 SQIVND (reference sequence). The ends lost 3 bases at V and 4 bases at J; junction bases unmatched: 6. CDR3 length: 16 residues. The CDR3 DNA reads as TGTGCCAGTAGTATCCTGGCGGGACAGGGGAATCAGCCCCAGCATTTT. Its protein is CASSILAGQGNQPQHF.

Ten or more counts support this clonotype. This chain joins TRBV6-5 and TRBJ2-7, with D unresolved. CDR3 length equals 14 residues. V lost 0 bases, J lost 6 bases, and 12 bases lay in between. CDR1 is MNHEY, CDR2 SVGAGI, per germline. The CDR3, as DNA: TGTGCCAGCAGTTACTCGCCAGGCTCCGGCGAGCAGTACTTC. Translation gives CASSYSPGSGEQYF.

In its sample, this clonotype was seen many times. The chain employs TRBV2 and TRBJ2-7; the D is unclear. V was pared by 6 bases and J by 0 bases, with 9 bases between. Germline CDR1 reads SNHLY; CDR2 reads FYNNEI. The length of the CDR3 is 13 residues. The CDR3 DNA is TGTGCCAGCAGGGTTAAGCCCTCCTACGAGCAGTACTTC. This sequence encodes CASRVKPSYEQYF.

The sample holds a few counts of this clonotype. The chain has TRBV12-3 or TRBV12-4 and TRBJ2-2; possibly TRBD2 for D (5 bases). Trimming shortened V by 3 bases and J by 5 bases, and 10 bases separated the two germline ends. The CDR3 extends over 14 amino acids. The CDR3 sequence is CASSFLAQTGELFF. CDR3 bases: TGTGCCAGCAGTTTCCTAGCCCAAACCGGGGAGCTGTTTTTT.

This clonotype was observed a few times. J is TRBJ2-7 and V is TRBV7-9; TRBD2 matches at 9 bases. Trimming cost V 6 bases and J 1 base; bases outside gene matches: 10. Germline V lookup: CDR1 SEHNR, CDR2 FQNEAQ (reference sequence). CDR3 length: 16 residues. In DNA form, the CDR3 reads TGTGCCAGCAGTCGTACCGGGACTAGCAGATCCTACGAGCAGTACTTC. The encoded protein is CASSRTGTSRSYEQYF.

This clonotype appeared a few times. The V call is TRBV12-3 or TRBV12-4, the J call TRBJ1-3; D is possibly TRBD1 (5 bases). The CDR3 is 14 residues long. Trimming left V 6 bases short and J 3 bases short, with 12 bases between. Here the CDR3 DNA reads TGTGCCAGCAGCGCGAGAGGGGATGGAAACACCATATATTTT. It is translated as CASSARGDGNTIYF.

In its sample, this clonotype was seen a few times. This chain links TRBV12-3 or TRBV12-4 with TRBJ2-7; TRBD1 aligns across 8 bases. The CDR3 covers 16 residues. The V and J ends lost 6 bases and 2 bases, in that order; junction bases with no gene match: 12. For the CDR3, the DNA is TGTGCCAGCAGCAGTCTTATGGGACAGGTACCCTACGAGCAGTACTTC. Translation: CASSSLMGQVPYEQYF.

The rearrangement joins TRBV7-9 to TRBJ1-2; D possibly corresponds to TRBD1 (5 bases). CDR1 SEHNR and CDR2 FQNEAQ come from the germline V gene (reference sequence). Trimming removed 6 bases from V and 8 bases from J, with 19 bases in between. This CDR3 comprises 14 residues. The CDR3 protein is CASSSGRQWDGYTF. The CDR3 DNA sequence: TGTGCCAGCAGTTCAGGGAGGCAGTGGGACGGCTACACCTTC.

The table lists this clonotype with a few counts. The chain has TRBV10-3 and TRBJ2-5, with no clear D. Germline lookup yields CDR1 ENHRY and CDR2 SYGVKD. The V end lost 10 bases, the J end lost 5 bases, and 20 bases lay between the germline ends. The CDR3 covers 14 residues. CDR3 in DNA: TGTGCCACCCGTGAGTTGGGTGTCCTGGAGACCCAGTACTTC. Its translation: CATRELGVLETQYF.

The chain links TRBV12-3 or TRBV12-4 to TRBJ2-2; 11 bases are a match to TRBD2. CDR3 length: 16 amino acids. The V and J ends lost 6 bases and 2 bases, in that order; junction bases with no gene match: 5. Here the CDR3 DNA reads TGTGCCAGCAGCCTTAGCGGGAGGGTTAACACCGGGGAGCTGTTTTTT. Amino acids: CASSLSGRVNTGELFF.

This clonotype occurred many times. V is TRBV7-8 and J is TRBJ1-1; perhaps TRBD1 as D (5 bases). Trimming took 0 bases from V and 7 from J, leaving 9 bases between them. The CDR3 runs to 13 residues. Germline V gene lookup returns CDR1 SGHVS and CDR2 FQNEAQ. The CDR3 spells CASSLAQANEAFF. As DNA, the CDR3 is TGTGCCAGCAGCTTAGCACAGGCCAATGAAGCTTTCTTT.

Note on this clonotype: The final CDR3 position lacks the conserved phenylalanine or tryptophan, pointing to a likely read error. No DNA is shown, since the ends of the CDR3 on it are uncertain; the CDR3 is the one TCRdb lists. The V call is TRBV7-9, the J call TRBJ2-5. Looked up from germline, CDR1 is SEHNR and CDR2 is FQNEAQ (reference sequence). The CDR3 extends over 9 residues, inclusive of both ends. Here the CDR3 reads CASRASENT.

This clonotype was counted many times. The junction departs from germline at one end; a sequencing error may be responsible. This chain connects TRBV10-2 to TRBJ1-2, with D possibly being TRBD1 (6 bases). In germline, CDR1 is WSHSY, CDR2 SAAADI. The length of the CDR3 is 14 residues. The CDR3 spells CASSRTDRNYGYTF. CDR3 sequence (DNA): TGTGCCAGCAGCCGGACCGACAGGAACTATGGCTACACCTTC.

Concerning this clonotype: This may be a read error: a much more frequent sequence differs by one nucleotide. V usage is TRBV3-1 and J usage is TRBJ1-5; D remains ambiguous. Germline V gene sequence: CDR1 LGHDT, CDR2 YNNKEL (reference sequence). This CDR3 comprises 13 residues. Written as DNA, the CDR3 is TGTGCCAGCAGCCAAGTGGACGGGCAGCCCCGGCATTTT. It translates to CASSQVDGQPRHF.